This is a list of T cell receptor beta chains from one sample in a study of T cell changes during pregnancy in multiple sclerosis. TCRdb keeps only in-frame clones here, not all; method: immunoSEQ multiplex PCR. Counted here are roughly 100,000 clones, under 95% occurring once; the ten biggest clones make up 1.6%. Sequences were derived from peripheral blood, sampled before pregnancy. All receptors come from a female donor with multiple sclerosis, enrolled in a pregnancy study. Each CDR3 is given with its conserved first and last residue. The D gene is left open where the match is weak. Clone size is shown for a subset of rows, as once, few, many or a class of expanded clone.

v_call: TRBV7-9; j_call: TRBJ1-5; d_call: -; clone_size: -; cdr3_nt: TGTGCCACCCGAAGTTTAGAGCATAGCAATCAGCCCCAGCATTTT; cdr3_aa: CATRSLEHSNQPQHF
v_call: TRBV5-8; j_call: TRBJ1-2; d_call: -; clone_size: -; cdr3_nt: TGTGCCAGCATCCCTGGCGGGCACGCCGCCAGCTACACCTTC; cdr3_aa: CASIPGGHAASYTF
v_call: TRBV19; j_call: TRBJ2-1; d_call: TRBD2; clone_size: -; cdr3_nt: TGTGCCAGTAGTCCTTCGGGACTAGCAGTAGGTGAGCAGTTCTTC; cdr3_aa: CASSPSGLAVGEQFF
v_call: TRBV6-5; j_call: TRBJ1-1; d_call: TRBD1; clone_size: -; cdr3_nt: TGTGCCAGCAGACCAGGGGGGTTAACTGAAGCTTTCTTT; cdr3_aa: CASRPGGLTEAFF
v_call: TRBV21-1; j_call: TRBJ2-5; d_call: -; clone_size: -; cdr3_nt: TGTGCCAGCAGCAAAGTACCCCTCGGGACACAAAGCCTCCAAGAGACCCAGTACTTC; cdr3_aa: CASSKVPLGTQSLQETQYF
v_call: TRBV27; j_call: TRBJ1-1; d_call: TRBD1; clone_size: -; cdr3_nt: TGTGCCAGCAGTATCAACAGGGGATTGTTGAACACTGAAGCTTTCTTT; cdr3_aa: CASSINRGLLNTEAFF
v_call: TRBV28; j_call: TRBJ2-7; d_call: -; clone_size: once; cdr3_nt: TGTGCCAGCAGTTCTCCAATGGATGGTAGCGGCTACGAGCAGTACTTC; cdr3_aa: CASSSPMDGSGYEQYF
v_call: TRBV2; j_call: TRBJ2-2; d_call: TRBD1; clone_size: -; cdr3_nt: TGTGCCAGCAGTCACTACCGTCACAGGGGGCGCGGCACCGGGGAGCTGTTTTTT; cdr3_aa: CASSHYRHRGRGTGELFF
v_call: TRBV6-1; j_call: TRBJ2-1; d_call: TRBD2; clone_size: once; cdr3_nt: TGTGCCAGCAGTGAAGCAGTCGTAACGGGAGGCCCTGGGCAGTTCTTC; cdr3_aa: CASSEAVVTGGPGQFF
v_call: TRBV6-5; j_call: TRBJ2-3; d_call: -; clone_size: -; cdr3_nt: TGTGCCAGCAGTTCATCGGTAGCGGAGGGTGTAGATACGCAGTATTTT; cdr3_aa: CASSSSVAEGVDTQYF
v_call: TRBV6-5; j_call: TRBJ2-7; d_call: -; clone_size: -; cdr3_nt: TGTGCCAGCAGGCCGACAGGTAGCTCCTACGAGCAGTACTTC; cdr3_aa: CASRPTGSSYEQYF
v_call: TRBV7-3; j_call: TRBJ2-3; d_call: TRBD2; clone_size: -; cdr3_nt: TGTGCCAGCAGCTTGGCGGGGGGCACAGATACGCAGTATTTT; cdr3_aa: CASSLAGGTDTQYF
v_call: TRBV5-6; j_call: TRBJ2-2; d_call: -; clone_size: -; cdr3_nt: TGTGCCAGCAGCTTTAACTCCTTAGCCGGGGAGCTGTTTTTT; cdr3_aa: CASSFNSLAGELFF
v_call: TRBV10-3; j_call: TRBJ2-5; d_call: TRBD2; clone_size: -; cdr3_nt: TGTGCCATCAGTGGAGCGGGATACCAAGAGACCCAGTACTTC; cdr3_aa: CAISGAGYQETQYF
v_call: TRBV5-1; j_call: TRBJ2-7; d_call: TRBD1; clone_size: -; cdr3_nt: TGCGCCAGCAGCCCCCGACAGGGACAATACGAGCAGTACTTC; cdr3_aa: CASSPRQGQYEQYF
v_call: TRBV19; j_call: TRBJ1-4; d_call: TRBD1; clone_size: -; cdr3_nt: TGTGCCAGTAGCCGCCTACAGGGGAATGGTGAAAAACTGTTTTTT; cdr3_aa: CASSRLQGNGEKLFF